This entry is about one TCR beta chain. This entry comes from a study of CD8 T cells in ankylosing spondylitis. TCRdb used MiXCR to reprocess the 5' RACE reads, holding one entry per CDR3 protein. The data hold 250,000 or so distinct CDR3 sequences, with more than 15% observed a single time. V was trimmed by 0 bases and J by 8 bases, leaving 16 bases between them. CDR1 is SEHNR and CDR2 is FQNEAQ in the germline V gene (reference sequence). This CDR3 has 16 amino acids. Sequencing input: blood, either unsorted or a sorted T cell fraction (not recorded which). This TCR was sampled from a male donor with ankylosing spondylitis or in good health (not recorded which). The chain recombines TRBV7-9 with TRBJ1-4; D ambiguous. The CDR3 region is CASSLAAFSTPEKLFF. The CDR3 DNA follows: TGTGCCAGCAGCTTAGCAGCCTTCTCCACGCCCGAAAAACTGTTTTTT.